Below are 8 T cell receptor beta chains sequenced from a single sample in a study of beta chain features in type 1 diabetes. Study-level findings and limits: TCRB CDR3 length was moderately but significantly reduced in all four CD4+ subsets of Type 1 diabetes patients.

The study reverse transcribed the entire isolated RNA, so it sequenced expressed TCRB transcripts. Measured with immunoSEQ multiplex PCR; TCRdb has only the in-frame clones, and not every one. The sample lists around 690,000 clones; around 12% were seen once. The antigens these receptors bind are not known. The sample taken for sequencing was naive CD4+ T cells from blood. The receptors were sampled from a young man with type 1 diabetes.

This clone has more than one count but fewer than ten. The chain employs TRBV28 and TRBJ2-7; 9 bases align to TRBD1. With 5 bases clipped from V and 4 bases from J, the junction kept 6 bases outside the gene matches. CDR3 length: 14 amino acids. Germline V gives CDR1 MDHEN, CDR2 SYDVKM. CDR3 nucleotide sequence: TGTGCCAGCAGTCGGGGACAGGGAACTTACGAGCAGTACTTC. This codes for CASSRGQGTYEQYF.

This chain joins TRBV5-4 and TRBJ2-3; D possibly corresponds to TRBD1 (5 bases). Trimming took 0 bases from V and 1 from J, leaving 15 bases between them. This CDR3 spans 17 amino acids. Germline V lookup: CDR1 SGHNT, CDR2 YYREEE (reference sequence). CDR3 residues: CASSLGGRVSGTDTQYF. The CDR3 nucleotides are TGTGCCAGCAGCTTGGGCGGCAGGGTGTCGGGCACAGATACGCAGTATTTT.

This clone was picked up a small number of times. Distinct nucleotide sequences in the sample also encode this CDR3. The gene calls are TRBV9 and TRBJ2-5; no clear D gene. Trimming took 0 bases from V and 2 from J, leaving 5 bases between them. The CDR3 is 13 amino acids. CDR1 and CDR2 (germline): SGDLS, YYNGEE. The CDR3 region is CASSVALQETQYF. For the CDR3, the DNA is TGTGCCAGCAGCGTAGCGCTGCAAGAGACCCAGTACTTC.

The V gene is TRBV10-3, the J gene TRBJ2-5; TRBD2 agrees at 7 bases. CDR1 ENHRY and CDR2 SYGVKD come from the germline V gene. The CDR3 spans 15 residues. J lost 5 bases, V lost 6 bases, and 12 bases had no gene match. In DNA form, the CDR3 reads TGTGCCATCAGATCCGGGACTACCTGGGGGGAGACCCAGTACTTC. Amino acids: CAIRSGTTWGETQYF.

J is TRBJ1-5 and V is TRBV6-1; unclear D gene. Trimming shortened V by 6 bases and J by 2 bases, and 5 bases separated the two germline ends. The CDR3 is 12 residues long. Germline V lookup: CDR1 MNHNS, CDR2 SASEGT. CDR3 in amino acids: CASRDGNQPQHF. CDR3 DNA: TGTGCCAGCAGGGACGGCAATCAGCCCCAGCATTTT.

This rearrangement joins TRBV4-3 to TRBJ2-7; D is unresolved. CDR1 LGHNA and CDR2 YSLEER come from the germline V gene. V lost 0 bases to trimming and J lost 6 bases, with 9 bases between them. The CDR3 is 13 amino acids. For the CDR3, the DNA is TGCGCCAGCAGCCAAGAAAGGGCAAGCGAGCAGTACTTC. Translating gives CASSQERASEQYF.

This clone was detected a few times. V and J are TRBV7-2 and TRBJ2-7; unclear D gene. The germline gives CDR1 SGHTA, CDR2 FQGNSA. V dropped 0 bases and J dropped 6 bases, with 6 bases sitting between them. The CDR3 is made up of 12 amino acids. The chain's CDR3 is CASSLAGIEQYF. Here the CDR3 DNA reads TGTGCCAGCAGCTTAGCCGGCATCGAGCAGTACTTC.

This clone was seen a handful of times. The V call is TRBV27, the J call TRBJ1-6; D remains ambiguous. The CDR3 extends over 14 amino acids. V lost 4 bases, J lost 7 bases, and 11 bases lay in between. CDR1 and CDR2 (germline): MNHEY, SMNVEV (reference sequence). The CDR3 DNA reads TGTGCCAGCAGTTCTTGGACGGTGAATTCACCCCTCCACTTT. This codes for CASSSWTVNSPLHF.